Presented here are 21 T cell receptor beta chains from one specimen sequenced in a study of shared clonotypes between healthy human individuals (TCRdb year 2020). The library relied on the immunoSEQ multiplex PCR assay. Sourced from immuneACCESS, this table was stored by TCRdb with only in-frame sequences that have V and J called. A share of the clones is absent; for the studies checked, an unresolved V gene accounts for under half, and the remainder has no known explanation. This sample lists some 500,000 clones; 70% to 80% were detected once. Around 12% of the sample rests with the top ten. Sequencing was carried out using PBMCs. The receptors originated from a woman between 35 and 50 years old in good health. Some clones in this sample may be carry-over from other donors' samples.

The chain couples TRBV5-1 to TRBJ2-5; possible D gene TRBD2, 6 bases. From germline, CDR1 is SGHRS and CDR2 YFSETQ. Deletions cut 4 bases from V and 5 bases from J, with 18 bases between. The length of the CDR3 is 15 residues. CDR3 protein: CASSQYWRAGETQYF. As DNA, the CDR3 is TGCGCCAGCAGCCAGTATTGGAGGGCCGGGGAGACCCAGTACTTC.

The V call is TRBV7-6, the J call TRBJ1-2, with a weak D call TRBD1 (5 bases). V lost 6 bases, J lost 7 bases, and 12 bases lay in between. Germline V gene sequence: CDR1 SGHVS, CDR2 FNYEAQ. This CDR3 has 12 residues. The CDR3 DNA reads TGTGCCAGCAGTAGCCTGGGGGGTGGCTACACCTTC. Translation: CASSSLGGGYTF.

In this sample, this clone turned up a few times. The V and J genes are TRBV7-8 and TRBJ2-4; no reliable D call. V shed 0 bases and J shed 7 bases, with 4 bases lying between them. This CDR3 region has 12 residues. Germline values: CDR1 SGHVS, CDR2 FQNEAQ. CDR3 region: CASSLARNIQYF. CDR3 nucleotides: TGTGCCAGCAGCTTAGCCAGGAACATTCAGTACTTC.

This clone was seen only a few times. This chain uses TRBV10-3 with TRBJ2-4, with D perhaps TRBD1 (6 bases). Between the trimmed V and J ends, which lost 0 bases and 9 bases, there was a span of 15 bases. Germline V gene sequence: CDR1 ENHRY, CDR2 SYGVKD. This CDR3 has 15 residues. The DNA for the CDR3 is TGTGCCATCAGTGAGTCGGGGCAAAAGGGGGTCATTCAGTACTTC. Translating gives CAISESGQKGVIQYF.

The CDR3 DNA sequence: TGTGCCAGCAGCTTAGTACTAGCGGGAGTAAATGAGCAGTTCTTC. Encoded protein: CASSLVLAGVNEQFF. The V gene is TRBV7-9, the J gene TRBJ2-1, with TRBD2 identical over 11 bases. CDR1 and CDR2 from the germline V gene are SEHNR and FQNEAQ (reference sequence). The V gene end was trimmed by 1 base and the J gene end by 7 bases; junction bases not matched to a gene: 3. The CDR3 spans 15 residues.

For this clone: A far larger clone is a single base away, which makes a read error likely. The V call is TRBV4-2, the J call TRBJ2-5; 13 positions agree with TRBD2. CDR3 size: 18 residues. Per the germline V gene, CDR1 is LGHNA and CDR2 is YNFKEQ. For the CDR3, the DNA is TGTGCCAGCAGCCAGGCGGGACTAGCGGGGCTTGGCGAAGAGGCCCAGTACTTC. The encoded protein is CASSQAGLAGLGEEAQYF.

Remarks on this clone: The sample has other DNA sequences that encode this CDR3 too. The chain's CDR3 is CSASTYEQYF. The DNA for the CDR3 is TGCAGTGCTAGCACCTACGAGCAGTACTTC. V usage is TRBV20-1 and J usage is TRBJ2-7, with no clear D. Germline assignment: CDR1 DFQATT and CDR2 SNEGSKA (reference sequence). The CDR3 length is 10 residues. V was clipped by 3 bases and J by 2 bases, with 2 bases between them.

J is TRBJ2-2 and V is TRBV30; D tentatively reads TRBD1 or TRBD2 (5 bases each). The CDR3 runs 17 residues. Between the trimmed V and J ends, which lost 0 bases and 5 bases, there was a span of 19 bases. Germline assignment: CDR1 GTSNPN and CDR2 SVGIG (reference sequence). For the CDR3, the DNA is TGTGCCTGGAGTGTCCCTACCCCAGGGTCGGGGACCGGGGAGCTGTTTTTT. This codes for CAWSVPTPGSGTGELFF. Variable domain in full (rest from reference TRBV30 and TRBJ2-2): SQTIHQWPATLVQPVGSPLSLECTVEGTSNPNLYWYRQAAGRGLQLLFYSVGIGQISSEVPQNLSASRPQDRQFILSSKKLLLSDSGFYLCAWSVPTPGSGTGELFFGEGSRLTVL.

Regarding this clone: With only one base between it and a far larger clone, this is likely a read error. Other DNA sequences from this sample encode an identical CDR3 as well. The gene calls are TRBV20-1 and TRBJ2-1, with D unclear. CDR3 size: 10 residues. Germline V gene sequence: CDR1 DFQATT, CDR2 SNEGSKA (reference sequence). The CDR3 spells CSALYNEQFF. The CDR3 DNA reads TGCAGTGCTCTTTACAACGAGCAGTTCTTC.

The chain employs TRBV7-6 and TRBJ2-1; 8 bases match TRBD2. This CDR3 contains 16 residues. Germline assignment: CDR1 SGHVS and CDR2 FNYEAQ. Trimming at V came to 3 bases and at J to 7 bases, leaving 11 bases not matched to a gene. The DNA of the CDR3 is TGTGCCAGCAGCTTGGGGCTAGCGGGCTTAAGAAATGAGCAGTTCTTC. Its translation: CASSLGLAGLRNEQFF.

The V gene is TRBV4-2, the J gene TRBJ2-7, with 8 bases identical to TRBD1. V trimming: 2 bases; J trimming: 7 bases; junction bases outside the gene matches: 1. There are 12 residues in the CDR3. In germline, CDR1 is LGHNA, CDR2 YNFKEQ. CDR3 coding DNA: TGTGCCAGCAGCCAAACAGGGGGTGAGCAGTACTTC. Encoded protein: CASSQTGGEQYF.

As concerns this clone: With only one base between it and a far larger clone, this is likely a read error. The sample holds other DNA sequences that translate to the same CDR3. The chain couples TRBV29-1 to TRBJ1-1; D perhaps matches TRBD1 (6 bases). This CDR3 has 13 residues. CDR1 SQVTM and CDR2 ANQGSEA come from the germline V gene. V lost 7 bases to trimming and J lost 6 bases, with 18 bases between them. The CDR3 sequence is CSAYRDKDAEAFF. The DNA of the CDR3 is TGCAGCGCATACCGGGACAAGGATGCTGAAGCTTTCTTT.

The rearrangement links TRBV7-2 to TRBJ1-4; no firm D call. Germline CDR1 is SGHTA and CDR2 is FQGNSA. Trimming pared 1 base from V and 0 bases from J, leaving 9 bases between. The CDR3 consists of 16 residues. The chain's CDR3 is CASSLGRGPTNEKLFF. The DNA of the CDR3 is TGTGCCAGCAGCTTAGGACGGGGTCCAACTAATGAAAAACTGTTTTTT.

This chain uses TRBV19 with TRBJ2-1; the D gene is possibly TRBD1 (5 bases). There are 15 residues in the CDR3. Trimming left V 3 bases short and J 0 bases short, with 9 bases between. The germline gives CDR1 LNHDA, CDR2 SQIVND (reference sequence). The CDR3 coding sequence is TGTGCCAGTAGTATCCAGGGTAGCTCCTACAATGAGCAGTTCTTC. It is translated as CASSIQGSSYNEQFF.

V gene TRBV11-1 combines with J gene TRBJ2-1; D remains unclear. This CDR3 region has 13 residues. Trimming took 3 bases from V and 3 from J, leaving 6 bases between them. The germline V gene has CDR1 SGHAT and CDR2 FQDESV (reference sequence). CDR3 nucleotides: TGTGCCAGCAGCTTGGGCAGCTACAATGAGCAGTTCTTC. As protein: CASSLGSYNEQFF.

As regards this clone: A far larger clone is only one base removed, so a read error is likely. This rearrangement joins TRBV6-1 to TRBJ1-2; D is unresolved. The CDR3 spans 13 residues. Germline assignment: CDR1 MNHNS and CDR2 SASEGT. V lost 2 bases and J 4 bases, leaving 8 bases between the germline ends. Written as DNA, the CDR3 is TGTGCCAGCAGTGAACGGGGTATCTATGGCTACACCTTC. This sequence encodes CASSERGIYGYTF.

The chain uses TRBV20-1 and TRBJ2-7; 7 bases line up with TRBD2. Germline assignment: CDR1 DFQATT and CDR2 SNEGSKA (reference sequence). The CDR3 covers 11 residues. V shed 7 bases, J shed 7 bases, and the junction held 7 bases outside the gene matches. CDR3 nucleotides: TGCAGTGGGGAGGGTGATCTTGAGCAGTACTTC. Amino acids: CSGEGDLEQYF.

Notes on this clone: A read error may be the cause here, since a much bigger clone is one base away. Within the sample, other DNA sequences also encode this same CDR3. V gene TRBV6-1 combines with J gene TRBJ1-4; no clear D. V lost 9 bases and J 2 bases, leaving 10 bases between the germline ends. Germline V gene sequence: CDR1 MNHNS, CDR2 SASEGT. The CDR3 is made up of 13 amino acids. As DNA, the CDR3 is TGTGCCAGTAGAATAGCTACTAATGAAAAACTGTTTTTT. Amino acid sequence: CASRIATNEKLFF.

This chain joins TRBV25-1 and TRBJ2-7; TRBD1 matches at 8 bases. The CDR3 is made up of 13 amino acids. The J segment lost 4 bases and the V segment lost 4 bases, leaving 3 bases of the junction unmatched. In germline, CDR1 is MGHDK, CDR2 SYGVNS. CDR3 protein: CASSGTGIYEQYF. The CDR3 DNA is TGTGCCAGCAGTGGGACAGGGATATACGAGCAGTACTTC.

The chain recombines TRBV19 with TRBJ1-1, with D maybe TRBD1 (6 bases). In germline, CDR1 is LNHDA, CDR2 SQIVND (reference sequence). The CDR3 runs 13 residues. V was shortened by 4 bases and J by 8 bases, with 14 bases between the two germline ends. The CDR3: CASSTIRGTEAFF. The CDR3 nucleotides read TGTGCCAGTAGTACCATAAGAGGGACAGAAGCTTTCTTT.

The table lists this clone with a count of one. The gene calls are TRBV6-1 and TRBJ1-6, with D possibly being TRBD1 (5 bases). The germline V gene has CDR1 MNHNS and CDR2 SASEGT. Trimming removed 5 bases at V and 8 bases at J, with 10 bases between. CDR3 size: 13 residues. The CDR3 here is CASSWDPYSPLHF. Here the CDR3 DNA reads TGTGCCAGCAGTTGGGACCCCTATTCACCCCTCCACTTT.